This T cell receptor (beta chain) was captured by sequencing in a study of cytomegalovirus exposure and HLA in healthy donors. Overall study results and limits: According to reports, the classifier identified cytomegalovirus status with high specificity and sensitivity.

CDR1 SGDLS and CDR2 YYNGEE come from the germline V gene. Trimming removed 4 bases from V and 7 bases from J; junction bases left unmatched: 13. This CDR3 spans 18 amino acids. This clone was observed a few times. As yet, its antigen is unknown. PCR used 60 Vbeta primers and 13 Jbeta primers. Method: immunoSEQ multiplex PCR; TCRdb's copy keeps in-frame clones and lacks some. The profile shows around 85,000 clones, around 68% of them singletons. This chain links TRBV9 with TRBJ2-1; 14 bases are a match to TRBD2. What was sequenced was PBMCs. The clonotype originates from a man aged 25 to 40 in good health and CMV-seropositive. CDR3 coding DNA: TGTGCCAGCAGCCACGGGACTAGCGGGAGACGAAGGGGGAATGAGCAGTTCTTC. It specifies CASSHGTSGRRRGNEQFF.